This TCR beta chain is drawn from a study of T cell responses to AZD1222 COVID-19 vaccine. Notes on the study in general: Mostly white British, mostly female donors; authors suggested clonal diversity may be underestimated. Only five or six people who got AZD1222 tested seropositive at baseline. Repertoire samples came only from after the peak T cell response.

The CDR3 spans 17 residues. The V and J ends lost 0 bases and 5 bases respectively, with 18 bases between them. Germline V lookup: CDR1 SGDLS, CDR2 YYNGEE. Comment on this clone: What it binds is not known.

The data were produced by immunoSEQ multiplex PCR, yet TCRdb's version contains in-frame clones alone and is incomplete. This table holds about 130,000 clones, 88% found once. The sequence was obtained from an adult in good health. The chain couples TRBV9 to TRBJ1-5, with D possibly being TRBD1 (6 bases). This specimen was peripheral blood, taken on day 0 of AZD1222 vaccination. The CDR3 sequence is CASSVARAGDTYQPQHF. CDR3 nucleotide sequence: TGTGCCAGCAGCGTAGCTAGGGCCGGGGACACTTATCAGCCCCAGCATTTT.